The rows below give T cell receptor beta chains drawn from one sample of a study of blood T cell repertoires in COVID-19. Data came from immunoSEQ multiplex PCR; TCRdb stores just in-frame clones and leaves some out. The top ten clones hold under 4.5% of a sample with about 140,000 clones, around 80% of them seen once. The sequenced material came from peripheral blood. These receptors originate from a man aged 60 to 75 with acute or convalescent COVID-19. Both conserved end residues are part of each CDR3. Fields, in order: J gene, V gene, CDR3 protein.

J gene: TRBJ1-6; V gene: TRBV30; CDR3 protein: CAWSPSKKGDYNSPLHF
J gene: TRBJ1-5; V gene: TRBV19; CDR3 protein: CASSELGGTQPQHF
J gene: TRBJ1-1; V gene: TRBV30; CDR3 protein: CAWSALGQSNTEAFF
J gene: TRBJ1-4; V gene: TRBV18; CDR3 protein: CASSQQGTNEKLFF
J gene: TRBJ2-2; V gene: TRBV3-1/TRBV3-2; CDR3 protein: CASSQGYPSGANTGELFF
J gene: TRBJ1-2; V gene: TRBV12-3/TRBV12-4; CDR3 protein: CASSPRGNYGYTF
J gene: TRBJ2-5; V gene: TRBV4-3; CDR3 protein: CASSPGTGETQYF
J gene: TRBJ1-1; V gene: TRBV10-3; CDR3 protein: CAISESGGGGTEAFF
J gene: TRBJ1-2; V gene: TRBV3-1/TRBV3-2; CDR3 protein: CASSQGTLNYGYTF
J gene: TRBJ1-4; V gene: TRBV7-9; CDR3 protein: CASSLALGGAGEKLFF
J gene: TRBJ1-2; V gene: TRBV19; CDR3 protein: CASSTYDRAAYGYTF
J gene: TRBJ2-1; V gene: TRBV19; CDR3 protein: CASSRTGDPPNEQFF
J gene: TRBJ1-2; V gene: TRBV5-1; CDR3 protein: CASSPGTLNYGYTF
J gene: TRBJ2-2; V gene: TRBV11-3; CDR3 protein: CASSPHAAGANTGELFF
J gene: TRBJ2-1; V gene: TRBV11-2; CDR3 protein: CASSPFPRGLAGRWGEQFF
J gene: TRBJ2-2; V gene: TRBV5-1; CDR3 protein: CASSWTAANTGELFF
J gene: TRBJ2-1; V gene: TRBV5-1; CDR3 protein: CASRGQGASGEQFF
J gene: TRBJ2-1; V gene: TRBV10-3; CDR3 protein: CAISGQSSSYNEQFF
J gene: TRBJ1-2; V gene: TRBV19; CDR3 protein: CALGPTGRIAGYTF
J gene: TRBJ2-2; V gene: TRBV29-1; CDR3 protein: CSVSTLSGGELFF
J gene: TRBJ2-2; V gene: TRBV5-4; CDR3 protein: CASSFRPGQGSGELFF
J gene: TRBJ1-1; V gene: TRBV3-1/TRBV3-2; CDR3 protein: CASGGGRMNTEAFF
J gene: TRBJ1-3; V gene: TRBV30; CDR3 protein: CAWMLGGVSGNTIYF
J gene: TRBJ1-1; V gene: TRBV7-2; CDR3 protein: CASSLDRLGQSRAFF
J gene: TRBJ2-2; V gene: TRBV3-1/TRBV3-2; CDR3 protein: CASRPQGGTGELFF
J gene: TRBJ2-5; V gene: TRBV29-1; CDR3 protein: CSAGGGTQETQYF
J gene: TRBJ1-5; V gene: TRBV24-1; CDR3 protein: CATGGAGYSNQPQHF
J gene: TRBJ1-4; V gene: TRBV5-6; CDR3 protein: CASSLQGFNEKLFF
J gene: TRBJ2-7; V gene: TRBV19; CDR3 protein: CASSISLADYEQYF
J gene: TRBJ2-5; V gene: TRBV7-9; CDR3 protein: CASSRDRREETQYF
J gene: TRBJ2-7; V gene: TRBV6-5; CDR3 protein: CASSTTGGGYEQYF
J gene: TRBJ2-1; V gene: TRBV6-6; CDR3 protein: CASSSGTSEHYNEQFF
J gene: TRBJ2-3; V gene: TRBV28; CDR3 protein: CASSRGTSSADTQYF
J gene: TRBJ2-5; V gene: TRBV14; CDR3 protein: CASSQVVAETQYF
J gene: TRBJ1-2; V gene: TRBV19; CDR3 protein: CASSREINYGYTF
J gene: TRBJ1-2; V gene: TRBV18; CDR3 protein: CASSPLYEWSYGYTF
J gene: TRBJ1-1; V gene: TRBV5-1; CDR3 protein: CASSGGQNTEAFF
J gene: TRBJ1-1; V gene: TRBV19; CDR3 protein: CASSMGQNTEAFF
J gene: TRBJ2-7; V gene: TRBV5-1; CDR3 protein: CASSLAIAHREQYF
J gene: TRBJ1-1; V gene: TRBV15; CDR3 protein: CATSRASGSIDTEAFF
J gene: TRBJ2-7; V gene: TRBV18; CDR3 protein: CASSRGYSYEQYF
J gene: TRBJ2-3; V gene: TRBV5-1; CDR3 protein: CASSPQSSGSTDTQYF
J gene: TRBJ2-7; V gene: TRBV6-5; CDR3 protein: CASSYGKAYEQYF
J gene: TRBJ2-1; V gene: TRBV6-5; CDR3 protein: CASSSRTSGTYNEQFF
J gene: TRBJ1-1; V gene: TRBV10-3; CDR3 protein: CASSAGPGGYTEAFF
J gene: TRBJ2-5; V gene: TRBV9; CDR3 protein: CASSVSGTSGRETQYF
J gene: TRBJ1-5; V gene: TRBV19; CDR3 protein: CASSKGQGSFQPQHF
J gene: TRBJ1-1; V gene: TRBV2; CDR3 protein: CASSRPRVMNTEAFF
J gene: TRBJ1-5; V gene: TRBV7-2; CDR3 protein: CASSLASAGISNQPQHF
J gene: TRBJ1-5; V gene: TRBV4-2; CDR3 protein: CASAAGSNQPQHF
J gene: TRBJ1-2; V gene: TRBV4-1; CDR3 protein: CASSQGTAYGYTF
J gene: TRBJ1-1; V gene: TRBV5-1; CDR3 protein: CASSRGGNSGTEAFF
J gene: TRBJ2-3; V gene: TRBV4-2; CDR3 protein: CASSQAGGSDTQYF
J gene: TRBJ2-7; V gene: TRBV7-3; CDR3 protein: CASSLMAVPTYEQYF